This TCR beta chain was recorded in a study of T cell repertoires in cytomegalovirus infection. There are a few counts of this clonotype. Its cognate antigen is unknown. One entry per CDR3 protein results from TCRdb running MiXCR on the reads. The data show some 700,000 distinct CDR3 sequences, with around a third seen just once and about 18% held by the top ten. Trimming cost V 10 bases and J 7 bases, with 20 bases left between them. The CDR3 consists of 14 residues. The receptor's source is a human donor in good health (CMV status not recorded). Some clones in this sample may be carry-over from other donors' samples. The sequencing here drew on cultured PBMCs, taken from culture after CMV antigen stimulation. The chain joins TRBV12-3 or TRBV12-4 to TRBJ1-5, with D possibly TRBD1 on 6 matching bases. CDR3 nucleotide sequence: TGTGCCACTACGGGGCAGGGGCGGGAACAGCCCCAGCATTTT. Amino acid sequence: CATTGQGREQPQHF.